The 6 T cell receptor beta chains reported below all come from one sample, sequenced in a study of blood T cell repertoires in COVID-19. Method: immunoSEQ multiplex PCR; TCRdb's copy keeps in-frame clones and lacks some. This table holds some 240,000 clones, roughly nine tenths found once. The sequencing sample was made of peripheral blood. Receptor source: a middle-aged woman who had recovered from COVID-19.

CDR3 nucleotides: TGTGCCAGCACCGACGGGGTACACTCTGGCTACACCTTC. Translated, it gives CASTDGVHSGYTF. The gene calls are TRBV2 and TRBJ1-2, with unresolved D. Germline V gene sequence: CDR1 SNHLY, CDR2 FYNNEI. V was trimmed by 7 bases and J by 7 bases, leaving 16 bases between them. The CDR3 length is 13 residues. Full variable domain (outside the CDR3, taken from reference TRBV2 and TRBJ1-2): EPEVTQTPSHQVTQMGQEVILRCVPISNHLYFYWYRQILGQKVEFLVSFYNNEISEKSEIFDDQFSVERPDGSNFTLKIRSTKLEDSAMYFCASTDGVHSGYTFGSGTRLTVV.

V gene TRBV28 combines with J gene TRBJ1-1; D might be TRBD1 (5 bases). Germline lookup yields CDR1 MDHEN and CDR2 SYDVKM. The CDR3 runs to 16 residues. V was clipped by 1 base and J by 6 bases, with 18 bases between them. CDR3 sequence reads: CASSLSPPRDVPEAFF. The CDR3 nucleotides read TGTGCCAGCAGTTTATCCCCCCCCAGGGATGTCCCTGAAGCTTTCTTT.

This chain uses TRBV7-2 with TRBJ2-2; maybe TRBD1 (6 bases). The CDR3 consists of 14 residues. The V end lost 5 bases, the J end lost 7 bases, and 14 bases lay between the germline ends. Germline CDR1 SGHTA, CDR2 FQGNSA. The DNA for the CDR3 is TGTGCCAGCAGCGTAACAGGGTATGGCGGGGAGCTGTTTTTT. This encodes CASSVTGYGGELFF. The full variable domain, completed using reference TRBV7-2 and TRBJ2-2, is GAGVSQSPSNKVTEKGKDVELRCDPISGHTALYWYRQSLGQGLEFLIYFQGNSAPDKSGLPSDRFSAERTGGSVSTLTIQRTQQEDSAVYLCASSVTGYGGELFFGEGSRLTVL.

CDR3 residues: CASSTQGSAKNIQYF. In DNA, the CDR3 is TGTGCCAGCAGTACACAGGGAAGCGCTAAAAACATTCAGTACTTC. This chain uses TRBV6-5 with TRBJ2-4; weak D call: TRBD1 (6 bases). Deletions cut 5 bases from V and 4 bases from J, with 15 bases between. Germline CDR1 and CDR2: MNHEY and SVGAGI. The CDR3 is 15 residues long.

CDR3 in amino acids: CASSPRLAGRQETQYF. Written as DNA, the CDR3 is TGTGCCAGCAGCCCTAGACTAGCGGGTCGGCAAGAGACCCAGTACTTC. The J gene is TRBJ2-5, the V gene TRBV3-1 (or the pseudogene TRBV3-2); 10 bases are shared with TRBD2. CDR1 LGHDT and CDR2 YNNKEL come from the germline V gene (reference sequence). The CDR3 has 16 amino acids. Germline trimming cut 4 bases from V and 2 bases from J; bases unmatched to any gene: 7.

CDR3 sequence (DNA): TGTGCCAGCAGCCTCCTAACCTCCTCGGATGAGCAGTTCTTC. Translation gives CASSLLTSSDEQFF. V is TRBV27 and J is TRBJ2-1; D is undetermined. CDR1 is MNHEY and CDR2 is SMNVEV in the germline V gene (reference sequence). Trimming left V 6 bases short and J 8 bases short, with 17 bases between. The CDR3 runs 14 residues.